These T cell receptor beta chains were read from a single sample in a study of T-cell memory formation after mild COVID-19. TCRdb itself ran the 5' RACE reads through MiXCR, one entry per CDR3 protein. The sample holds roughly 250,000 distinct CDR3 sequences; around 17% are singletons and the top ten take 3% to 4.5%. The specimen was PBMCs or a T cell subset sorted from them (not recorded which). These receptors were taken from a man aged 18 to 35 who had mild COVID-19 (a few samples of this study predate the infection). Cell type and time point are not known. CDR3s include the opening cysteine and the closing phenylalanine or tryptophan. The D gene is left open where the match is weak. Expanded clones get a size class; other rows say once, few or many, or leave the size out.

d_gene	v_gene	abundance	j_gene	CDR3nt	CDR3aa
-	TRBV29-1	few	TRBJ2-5	TGCAGCGTGATCCGAGCCCAAGAGACCCAGTACTTC	CSVIRAQETQYF
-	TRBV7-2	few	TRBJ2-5	TGTGCCAGCAGCCCCAGGACCCCCCTCGGAGAGACCCAGTACTTC	CASSPRTPLGETQYF
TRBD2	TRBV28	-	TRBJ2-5	TGTGCCAGCACGATTAGCGGGGAAGAGACCCAGTACTTC	CASTISGEETQYF
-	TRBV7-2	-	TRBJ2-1	TGTGCCAGCAGCTTAGAGGCCGGCCGGCAGTTCTTC	CASSLEAGRQFF
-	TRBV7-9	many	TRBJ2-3	TGTGCCAGCAGCAGGGGCGGGGGCACAGATACGCAGTATTTT	CASSRGGGTDTQYF
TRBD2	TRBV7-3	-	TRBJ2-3	TGTGCCAGCAGCCTCCGACTAGCGGATACGCAGTATTTT	CASSLRLADTQYF
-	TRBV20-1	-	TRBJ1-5	TGCAGTGCTAAAGGAGTGAGTAGCAATCAGCCCCAGCATTTT	CSAKGVSSNQPQHF
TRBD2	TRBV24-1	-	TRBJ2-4	TGTGCCACCAGTGAGTTCGGGGGGGCCAAAAACATTCAGTACTTC	CATSEFGGAKNIQYF
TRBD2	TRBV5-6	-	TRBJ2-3	TGTGCCAGCAGCTTGGTCCTAGCGGGCACAGATACGCAGTATTTT	CASSLVLAGTDTQYF
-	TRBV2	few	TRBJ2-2	TGTGCCAGCAATGAGGGCGGGACCACCGGGGAGCTGTTTTTT	CASNEGGTTGELFF
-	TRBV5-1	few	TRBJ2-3	TGCGCCAGCAGCTTGGCCTTGTCAGGCAGCACAGATACGCAGTATTTT	CASSLALSGSTDTQYF
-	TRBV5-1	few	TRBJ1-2	TGCGCCAGCAGGAACGGCGGGTCTAACTATGGCTACACCTTC	CASRNGGSNYGYTF
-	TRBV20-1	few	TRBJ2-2	TGCAGTGCTAGAGATCTAGGGGAGGACACCGGGGAGCTGTTTTTT	CSARDLGEDTGELFF
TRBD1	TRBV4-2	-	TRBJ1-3	TGTGCCAGCAGCCACGACAGGGGGAGAGGAAACACCATATATTTT	CASSHDRGRGNTIYF
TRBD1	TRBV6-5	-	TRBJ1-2	TGTGCCAGCACCGAGATAGGGGGCGCACCCTATGGCTACACCTTC	CASTEIGGAPYGYTF
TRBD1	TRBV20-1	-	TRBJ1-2	TGCAGTGCTAACCGTGGGGGACAGATTCCCTATGGCTACACCTTC	CSANRGGQIPYGYTF
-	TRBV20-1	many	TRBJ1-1	TGCAGTGCTAGAGATAGTGACCGTGAAGCTTTCTTT	CSARDSDREAFF
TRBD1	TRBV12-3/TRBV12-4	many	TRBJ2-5	TGTGCCAGCAGTTTAGAGGGGGCACAAGAGACCCAGTACTTC	CASSLEGAQETQYF
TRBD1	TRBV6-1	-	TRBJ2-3	TGTGCCAGCAGAACCGGGACAGGGGGCTTGTATACGCAGTATTTT	CASRTGTGGLYTQYF
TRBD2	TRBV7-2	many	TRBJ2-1	TGTGCCAGCAGCTTAGGGGCGGGGGGTCACTACAATGAGCAGTTCTTC	CASSLGAGGHYNEQFF
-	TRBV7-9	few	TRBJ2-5	TGTGCCAGCAGCTTAGACTGGGACGGGGCCCAGTACTTC	CASSLDWDGAQYF
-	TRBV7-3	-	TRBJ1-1	TGTGCCAGCAGCTTAACGGTCAACTCGGGCACTGAAGCTTTCTTT	CASSLTVNSGTEAFF
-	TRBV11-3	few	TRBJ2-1	TGTGCCAGCAGCTCGGCCACGGGCAGGGCCTTTGAGCAGTTCTTC	CASSSATGRAFEQFF
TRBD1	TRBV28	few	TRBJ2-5	TGTGCCAGCAGTTTGTTTGGAAAATATTCTAGCAGGGGGAGGACCCAGTACTTC	CASSLFGKYSSRGRTQYF
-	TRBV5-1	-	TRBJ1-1	TGCGCCAGCAGCTTGGCCATCGGGGACCCGTTGAACACTGAAGCTTTCTTT	CASSLAIGDPLNTEAFF
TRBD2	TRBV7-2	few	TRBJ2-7	TGTGCCAGCAGCCTTACTAGCGGGAGCGAGTACGAGCAGTACTTC	CASSLTSGSEYEQYF
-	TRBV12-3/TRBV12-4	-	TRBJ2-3	TGTGCCAGCAGTTTTACGGGGGGCACAGATACGCAGTATTTT	CASSFTGGTDTQYF
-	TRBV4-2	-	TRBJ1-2	TGTGCCAGCAGCCAAGACCGCCTTTTTAACTATGGCTACACCTTC	CASSQDRLFNYGYTF
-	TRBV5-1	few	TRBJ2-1	TGCGCCAGCAGCCCCGAAATTGGGCCCTACAATGAGCAGTTCTTC	CASSPEIGPYNEQFF
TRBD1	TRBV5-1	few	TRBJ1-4	TGCGCCAGCAGCATGACAGGGGGCCAGGAGGAAAAACTGTTTTTT	CASSMTGGQEEKLFF
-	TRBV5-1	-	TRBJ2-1	TGCGCCAGCAGCCCGGGACTTGGGGGGTATGAGCAGTTCTTC	CASSPGLGGYEQFF